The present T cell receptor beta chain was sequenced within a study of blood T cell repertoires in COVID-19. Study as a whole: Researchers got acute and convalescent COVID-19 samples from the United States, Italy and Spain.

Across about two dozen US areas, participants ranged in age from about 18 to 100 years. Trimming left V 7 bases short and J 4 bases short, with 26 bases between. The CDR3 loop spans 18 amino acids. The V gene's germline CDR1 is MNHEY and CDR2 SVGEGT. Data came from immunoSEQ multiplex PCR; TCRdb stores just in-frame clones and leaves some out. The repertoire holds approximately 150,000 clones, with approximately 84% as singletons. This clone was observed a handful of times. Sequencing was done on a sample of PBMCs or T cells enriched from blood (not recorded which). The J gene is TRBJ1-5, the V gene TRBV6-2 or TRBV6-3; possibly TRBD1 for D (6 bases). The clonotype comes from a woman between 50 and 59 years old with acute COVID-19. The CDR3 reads CASIPHAPTGPRNQPQHF. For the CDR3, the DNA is TGTGCCAGCATCCCTCACGCCCCGACAGGACCCAGAAATCAGCCCCAGCATTTT.